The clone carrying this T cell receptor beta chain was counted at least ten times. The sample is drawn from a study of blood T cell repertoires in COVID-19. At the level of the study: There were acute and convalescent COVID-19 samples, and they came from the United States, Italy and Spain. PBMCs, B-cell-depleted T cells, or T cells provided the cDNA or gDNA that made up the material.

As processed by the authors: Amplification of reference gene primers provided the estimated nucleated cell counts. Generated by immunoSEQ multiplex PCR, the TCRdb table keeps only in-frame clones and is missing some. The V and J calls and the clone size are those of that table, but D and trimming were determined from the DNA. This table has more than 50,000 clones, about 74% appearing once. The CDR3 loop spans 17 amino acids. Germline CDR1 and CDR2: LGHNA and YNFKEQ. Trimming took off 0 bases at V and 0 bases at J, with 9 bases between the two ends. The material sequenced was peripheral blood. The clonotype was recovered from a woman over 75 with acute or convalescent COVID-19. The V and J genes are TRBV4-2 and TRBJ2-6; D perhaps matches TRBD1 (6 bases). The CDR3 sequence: CASSQEGASSGANVLTF. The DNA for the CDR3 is TGTGCCAGCAGCCAAGAGGGGGCGAGCTCTGGGGCCAACGTCCTGACTTTC.